This TCR beta chain appears in the sequencing data of a study of blood T cell repertoires in COVID-19. The wider study: Whether acute or convalescent, the COVID-19 samples came from the United States, Italy and Spain.

Trimming removed 2 bases at V and 3 bases at J, with 13 bases between. This CDR3 has 15 residues. In germline, CDR1 is SGHTA, CDR2 FQGTGA. Original methodology: Amplifying reference gene primers gave estimates of nucleated cell counts. TCRdb keeps only in-frame clones here, not all; method: immunoSEQ multiplex PCR. V, J and clone size reflect that table, while D and trimming were determined from the DNA. The sample has around 400,000 clones; roughly 86% are singletons. The source of this sequence is a woman aged 25 to 39 with COVID-19, enrolled during active disease. Material for sequencing was peripheral blood. The rearrangement links TRBV7-3 to TRBJ2-5; possible D gene TRBD2, 6 bases. For the CDR3, the DNA is TGTGCCAGCAGCTTAGGCGGGACCGACAAAGAGACCCAGTACTTC. Amino acid sequence: CASSLGGTDKETQYF. The full variable domain, in which reference TRBV7-3 and TRBJ2-5 provide the parts outside the CDR3, is GAGVSQTPSNKVTEKGKYVELRCDPISGHTALYWYRQSLGQGPEFLIYFQGTGAADDSGLPNDRFFAVRPEGSVSTLKIQRTERGDSAVYLCASSLGGTDKETQYFGPGTRLLVL.